This T cell receptor beta chain was captured in a study of cytomegalovirus exposure and HLA in healthy donors. As for this clone: The target antigen is unknown.

Study conclusions and caveats: Reportedly, fewer N-insertions than the approximately 680-donor mean appeared in an Asian-associated ancestry cluster in a later analysis.

The CDR3 is made up of 13 amino acids. The V gene's germline CDR1 is SGHRS and CDR2 YFSETQ. Trimming cost V 6 bases and J 1 base; bases outside gene matches: 3. PCR primers comprised 60 Vbeta and 13 Jbeta primers. Libraries were prepared by immunoSEQ multiplex PCR; TCRdb keeps only in-frame clonotypes and omits some of them. The sample yields around 150,000 clones, about four fifths seen once. The chain carries TRBV5-1 and TRBJ2-7, with 8 bases lining up with TRBD2. The clonotype comes from a man under 40 in good health and CMV-seronegative. Sequencing was performed on PBMCs. The CDR3 is CASTGTRSYEQYF. The CDR3 DNA is TGCGCCAGCACTGGGACTAGATCCTACGAGCAGTACTTC.